These T cell receptor beta chains were read from a single sample in a study of early T cells in non-severe SARS-CoV-2 infection. TCRdb reanalysed the 5' RACE reads using MiXCR and keeps one entry per CDR3 protein. The data contain fewer than 60,000 distinct CDR3 sequences, about an eighth of them seen just once; the ten biggest clones take up 9.1%. Sequenced input: whole blood. The receptors here all came from an adult who was a healthcare worker with PCR-confirmed SARS-CoV-2 infection or an uninfected control (not recorded which). CDR3s include the opening cysteine and the closing phenylalanine or tryptophan. A D gene is named only where the DNA matches it firmly. Not all rows give a size; the values are once, few, many and, for expanded clones, a class.

>TRBJ2-2|once|NA|TRBV7-2
CASSLYRRSANTGELFF
TGTGCCAGCAGCTTATATAGAAGGAGCGCGAACACCGGGGAGCTGTTTTTT
>TRBJ2-2|NA|TRBD1|TRBV5-8
CASSSPRGQQNTGELFF
TGTGCCAGCAGCTCCCCAAGGGGACAGCAGAACACCGGGGAGCTGTTTTTT
>TRBJ2-2|many|TRBD2|TRBV4-3
CASSRTSGNTGELFF
TGCGCCAGCAGCCGGACTAGCGGGAACACCGGGGAGCTGTTTTTT
>TRBJ1-3|many|NA|TRBV10-2
CASSDEDPRTIYF
TGCGCCAGCAGTGATGAGGACCCCAGGACCATATATTTT
>TRBJ1-4|NA|NA|TRBV12-3/TRBV12-4
CASSLEGGAGNEKLFF
TGTGCCAGCAGTTTAGAGGGGGGCGCAGGTAATGAAAAACTGTTTTTT
>TRBJ1-6|many|TRBD1|TRBV9
CASSPDRDGNSPLHF
TGTGCCAGCAGCCCGGACAGGGACGGGAATTCACCCCTCCACTTT
>TRBJ2-1|few|TRBD2|TRBV9
CASSPSGGMGDEQFF
TGTGCCAGCAGCCCAAGCGGGGGGATGGGCGATGAGCAGTTCTTC
>TRBJ2-1|NA|TRBD2|TRBV6-5
CASTRKAGGNEQFF
TGTGCCAGCACCAGGAAAGCGGGAGGTAATGAGCAGTTCTTC
>TRBJ2-7|NA|TRBD1|TRBV6-2/TRBV6-3
CASSYPSDRANEQYF
TGTGCCAGCAGTTACCCGTCCGACAGGGCCAACGAGCAGTACTTC
>TRBJ1-5|NA|NA|TRBV23-1
CASSPGRNQPQHF
TGCGCCAGCAGTCCCGGCAGGAATCAGCCCCAGCATTTT
>TRBJ2-5|few|NA|TRBV6-5
CASSYGGSRETQYF
TGTGCCAGCAGTTACGGCGGGTCCCGGGAGACCCAGTACTTC
>TRBJ1-4|NA|NA|TRBV5-1
CASSFEQTGTNEKLFF
TGCGCCAGCAGCTTCGAGCAGACAGGCACCAATGAAAAACTGTTTTTT
>TRBJ2-2|many|TRBD1|TRBV6-1
CASSAGQGNTGELFF
TGTGCCAGCAGTGCCGGACAGGGTAACACCGGGGAGCTGTTTTTT
>TRBJ1-4|few|NA|TRBV12-3/TRBV12-4
CASSLWGANEKLFF
TGTGCCAGCAGTTTATGGGGCGCAAATGAAAAACTGTTTTTT
>TRBJ2-7|many|NA|TRBV7-2
CASSLDNIPFGEQYF
TGTGCCAGCAGCTTGGACAATATCCCTTTTGGCGAGCAGTACTTC